The sequence of this T cell receptor beta chain was determined in a study of cytomegalovirus exposure and HLA in healthy donors. Study-level points and caveats: An analysis that was carried out later associated approximately 15,000 TCR beta sequences with HLA alleles at 0.05 false discovery rate.

With 60 Vbeta and 13 Jbeta primers, the PCR was carried out. Assay used: immunoSEQ multiplex PCR; TCRdb lists only in-frame clones, some missing. The sample comprises roughly 200,000 clones, about 80% of which are singletons, and 0.69% rests with the top ten. For this clone: Antigen: not known.

The germline V gene has CDR1 WNHNN and CDR2 SYGVQD (reference sequence). Trimming took 3 bases from V and 11 from J; bases not matched to a gene: 11. The CDR3 has 15 residues. The rearrangement joins TRBV10-1 to TRBJ1-1; TRBD1 matches at 11 bases. The sample taken for sequencing was PBMCs. The receptor was isolated from a middle-aged woman in good health and CMV-seronegative. CDR3 in amino acids: CASSDLRDRGCLAFF. Written as DNA, the CDR3 is TGCGCCAGCAGTGACCTCCGGGACAGGGGGTGTTTGGCTTTCTTT.